This T cell receptor (beta chain) was captured in a study of shared clonotypes between healthy human individuals. Study conclusions and caveats: It was anticipated that sequencing depth would influence how many clonotypes donors shared.

Samples underwent the assay at deep level. For each subset, genomic DNA was distributed in equal portions over several immunoSEQ plates. In the authors' workflow: Junction-only sequences without quality scores came from ImmunoSEQ, so filtering differed. The method was immunoSEQ multiplex PCR; TCRdb's version includes in-frame clones alone and lacks a portion of them. For V, J and clone size, that table is used; D and trimming come from the DNA. Of around 480,000 clones in the sample, 75% to 80% were seen once. CDR1 and CDR2 from the germline V gene are SGHDN and FVKESK. The CDR3 is 14 residues long. Trimming left V 1 base short and J 0 bases short, with 5 bases between. As regards this clone: No antigen is known for it.

The receptor's source is a woman in her thirties or forties in good health. Some clones in this sample may be carry-over from other donors' samples. The genes are TRBV14 and TRBJ2-3; D gene unclear. The sample comprised PBMCs. CDR3 DNA sequence: TGTGCCAGCAGCCAAGCAGGCAGCACAGATACGCAGTATTTT. It encodes CASSQAGSTDTQYF.